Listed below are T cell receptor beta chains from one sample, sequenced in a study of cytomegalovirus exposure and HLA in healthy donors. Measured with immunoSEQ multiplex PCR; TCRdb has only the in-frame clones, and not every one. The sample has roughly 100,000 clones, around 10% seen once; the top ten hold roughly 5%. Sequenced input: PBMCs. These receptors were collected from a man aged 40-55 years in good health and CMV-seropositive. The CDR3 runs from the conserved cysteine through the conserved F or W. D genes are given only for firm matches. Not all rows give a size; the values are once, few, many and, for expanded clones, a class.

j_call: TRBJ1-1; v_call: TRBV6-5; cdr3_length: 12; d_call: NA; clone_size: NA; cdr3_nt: TGTGCCAGCATTAATACCCCAGGTGAAGCTTTCTTT; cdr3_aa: CASINTPGEAFF
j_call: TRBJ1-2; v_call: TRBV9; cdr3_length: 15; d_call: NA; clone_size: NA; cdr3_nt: TGTGCCAGCAGCGCTGGGCCCACGGCTAACTATGGCTACACCTTC; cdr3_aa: CASSAGPTANYGYTF
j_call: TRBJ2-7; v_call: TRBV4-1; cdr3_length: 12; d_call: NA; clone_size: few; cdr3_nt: TGCGCCAGCAGCCAAGGGGGGCGCGAGCAGTACTTC; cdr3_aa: CASSQGGREQYF
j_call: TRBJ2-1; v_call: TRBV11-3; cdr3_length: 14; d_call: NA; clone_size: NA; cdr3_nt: TGTGCCAGCAGCTTTAGGTTCGGGAGCAATGAGCAGTTCTTC; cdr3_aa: CASSFRFGSNEQFF
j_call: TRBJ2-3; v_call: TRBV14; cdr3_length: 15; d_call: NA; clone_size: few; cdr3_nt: TGTGCCAGCAGCCAAGTGGCGGGGATGGGAGATACGCAGTATTTT; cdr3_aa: CASSQVAGMGDTQYF
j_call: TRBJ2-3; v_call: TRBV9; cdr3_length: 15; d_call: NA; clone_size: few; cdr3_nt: TGTGCCAGCAGCGTAGTCGAGCGGGGCACAGATACGCAGTATTTT; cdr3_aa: CASSVVERGTDTQYF
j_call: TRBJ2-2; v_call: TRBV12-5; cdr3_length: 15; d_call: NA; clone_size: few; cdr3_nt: TGTGCTAGTGGTCCTAAAGCAGGGGAACACCGGGGAGCTGTTTTT; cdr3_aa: CASGPKAGEHRGAVF
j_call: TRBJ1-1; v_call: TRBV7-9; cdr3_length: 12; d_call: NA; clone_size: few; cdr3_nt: TGTGCCAGCACTCCGGGAGGCACTGAAGCTTTCTTT; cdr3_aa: CASTPGGTEAFF
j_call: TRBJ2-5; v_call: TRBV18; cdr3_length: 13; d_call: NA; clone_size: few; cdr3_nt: TGTGCCAGCTCGTCAGCAGGGTTAGAGACCCAGTACTTC; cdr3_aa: CASSSAGLETQYF
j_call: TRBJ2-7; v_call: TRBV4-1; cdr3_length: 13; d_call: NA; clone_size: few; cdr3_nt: TGCGCCAGCAGCCGGACAGAACCCTACGAGCAGTACTTC; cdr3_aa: CASSRTEPYEQYF
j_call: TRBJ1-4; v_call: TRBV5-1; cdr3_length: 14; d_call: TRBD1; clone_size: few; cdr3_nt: TGCGCCAGCAGCGGGGGACAGGCGGTAGGAAAACTGTTTTTT; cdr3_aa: CASSGGQAVGKLFF
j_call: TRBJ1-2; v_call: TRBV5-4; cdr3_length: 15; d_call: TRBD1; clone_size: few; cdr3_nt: TGTGCCAGCAAGAAAGGGGGCATGACGAACTATGGCTACACCTTC; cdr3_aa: CASKKGGMTNYGYTF
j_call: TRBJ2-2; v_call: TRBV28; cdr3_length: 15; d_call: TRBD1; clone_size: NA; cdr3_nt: TGTGCCAGCAGTTTGACAGGGGGCGTGCCCGGGGAGCTGTTTTTT; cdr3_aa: CASSLTGGVPGELFF
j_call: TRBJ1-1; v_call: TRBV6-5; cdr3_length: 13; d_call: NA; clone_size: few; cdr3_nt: TGTGCCAGCAGAACAAGGAGGAACACTGAAGCTTTCTTT; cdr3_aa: CASRTRRNTEAFF
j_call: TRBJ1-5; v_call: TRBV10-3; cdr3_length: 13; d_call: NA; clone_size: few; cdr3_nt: TGTGCCATCACGGCGGGGAGCAATCAGCCCCAGCATTTT; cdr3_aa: CAITAGSNQPQHF
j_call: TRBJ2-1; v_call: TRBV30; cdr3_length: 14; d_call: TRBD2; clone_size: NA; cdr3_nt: TGTGCCTGGAAGACTAGCACAGCCTACAATGAGCAGTTCTTC; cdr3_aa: CAWKTSTAYNEQFF
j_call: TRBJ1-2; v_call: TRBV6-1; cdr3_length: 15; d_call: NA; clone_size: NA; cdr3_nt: TGTGCCAGCAGTGAAATTGCAGGGTCGCGGAGTGGCTACACCTTC; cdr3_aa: CASSEIAGSRSGYTF